This T cell receptor beta chain was observed in a study of cytomegalovirus exposure and HLA in healthy donors. Background on the study: Early on, a data release was issued that held tens of millions of unique TCRs from HLA-typed donors.

Between the trimmed V and J ends, which lost 5 bases and 4 bases, there was a span of 17 bases. This CDR3 has 15 amino acids. Germline CDR1 reads SEHNR; CDR2 reads FQNEAQ (reference sequence). Study-wide results and limits: With later analysis, a missense DCLRE1C variant became linked to TCR beta V- and J-gene trimming.

As regards this clone: Its antigen is as yet unknown.

Vbeta (60) and Jbeta (13) primers were used in the PCR. Some clones are missing from TCRdb's copy, which holds only in-frame ones; the method was immunoSEQ multiplex PCR. The table records 85,000 to 100,000 clones, about 78% of them present only once. What was sequenced was PBMCs. The source is a man aged 40-50 years in good health and CMV-seronegative. This rearrangement joins TRBV7-9 to TRBJ1-1, with a tentative D call TRBD1 (6 bases). The CDR3 coding sequence is TGTGCCAGCAGCGAGAGGGGGAAGGACGGCACTGAAGCTTTCTTT. As protein: CASSERGKDGTEAFF.